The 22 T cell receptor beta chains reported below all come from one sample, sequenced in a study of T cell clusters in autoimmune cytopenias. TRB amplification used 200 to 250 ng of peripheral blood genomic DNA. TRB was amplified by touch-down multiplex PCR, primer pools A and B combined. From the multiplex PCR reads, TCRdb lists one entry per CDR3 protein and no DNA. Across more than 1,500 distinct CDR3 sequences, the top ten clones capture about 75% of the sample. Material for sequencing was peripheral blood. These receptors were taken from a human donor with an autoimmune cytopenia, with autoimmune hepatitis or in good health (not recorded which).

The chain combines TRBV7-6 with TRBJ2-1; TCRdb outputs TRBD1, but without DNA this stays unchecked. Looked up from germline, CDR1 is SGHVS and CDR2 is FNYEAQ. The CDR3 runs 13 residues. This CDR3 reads CASSSTVYNEQFF.

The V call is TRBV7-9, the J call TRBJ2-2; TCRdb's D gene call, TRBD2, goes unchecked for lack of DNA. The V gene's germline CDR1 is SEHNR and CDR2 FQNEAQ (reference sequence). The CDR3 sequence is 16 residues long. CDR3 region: CASSLQGGANTGELFF.

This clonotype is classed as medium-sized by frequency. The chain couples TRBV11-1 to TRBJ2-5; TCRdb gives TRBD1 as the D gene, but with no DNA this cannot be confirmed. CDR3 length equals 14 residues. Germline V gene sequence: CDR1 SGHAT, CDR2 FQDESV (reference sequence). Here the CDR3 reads CASSRAGAEETQYF.

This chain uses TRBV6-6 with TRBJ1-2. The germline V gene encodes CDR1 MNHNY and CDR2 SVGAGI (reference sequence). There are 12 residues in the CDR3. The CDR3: CASSYGAYGYTF.

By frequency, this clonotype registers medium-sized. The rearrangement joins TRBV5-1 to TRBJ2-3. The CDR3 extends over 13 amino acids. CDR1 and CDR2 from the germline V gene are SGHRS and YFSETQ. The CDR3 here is CASSFSLTATQYF. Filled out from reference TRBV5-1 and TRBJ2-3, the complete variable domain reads KAGVTQTPRYLIKTRGQQVTLSCSPISGHRSVSWYQQTPGQGLQFLFEYFSETQRNKGNFPGRFSGRQFSNSRSEMNVSTLELGDSALYLCASSFSLTATQYFGPGTRLTVL.

This CDR3 is CAWKVAGNLMETQYF. The chain uses TRBV30 and TRBJ2-5; TCRdb designates TRBD2, a call that cannot be tested without DNA. CDR1 is GTSNPN and CDR2 is SVGIG in the germline V gene (reference sequence). This CDR3 has 15 amino acids. Using reference TRBV30 and TRBJ2-5 for the parts outside the CDR3, the full variable domain is SQTIHQWPATLVQPVGSPLSLECTVEGTSNPNLYWYRQAAGRGLQLLFYSVGIGQISSEVPQNLSASRPQDRQFILSSKKLLLSDSGFYLCAWKVAGNLMETQYFGPGTRLLVL.

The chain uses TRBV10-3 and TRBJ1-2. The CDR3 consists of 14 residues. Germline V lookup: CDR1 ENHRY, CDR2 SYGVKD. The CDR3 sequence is CAISETQENYGYTF.

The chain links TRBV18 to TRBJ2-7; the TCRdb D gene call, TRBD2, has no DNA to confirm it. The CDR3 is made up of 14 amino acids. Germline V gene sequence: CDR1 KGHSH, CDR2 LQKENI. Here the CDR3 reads CASSLGTQENEQYF.

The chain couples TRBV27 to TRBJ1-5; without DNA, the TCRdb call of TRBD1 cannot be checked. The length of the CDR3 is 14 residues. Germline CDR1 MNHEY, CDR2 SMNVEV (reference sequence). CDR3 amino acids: CASSYAHRGQPQHF.

The CDR3: CASSLQGDGYTF. The chain recombines TRBV5-1 with TRBJ1-2; TCRdb calls TRBD1, which cannot be checked without DNA. CDR3 size: 12 residues. Germline-derived CDR1 and CDR2 are SGHRS and YFSETQ.

The CDR3 here is CASSLGVASNQPQHF. The chain combines TRBV28 with TRBJ1-5; TCRdb's assignment of TRBD1 cannot be checked, as there is no DNA. Germline-derived CDR1 and CDR2 are MDHEN and SYDVKM. The CDR3 is 15 amino acids. Looking up the rest from reference TRBV28 and TRBJ1-5 gives the full variable domain: DVKVTQSSRYLVKRTGEKVFLECVQDMDHENMFWYRQDPGLGLRLIYFSYDVKMKEKGDIPEGYSVSREKKERFSLILESASTNQTSMYLCASSLGVASNQPQHFGDGTRLSIL.

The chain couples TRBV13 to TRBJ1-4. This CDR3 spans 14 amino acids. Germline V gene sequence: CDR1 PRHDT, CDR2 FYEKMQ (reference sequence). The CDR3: CASSLRAANEKLFF.

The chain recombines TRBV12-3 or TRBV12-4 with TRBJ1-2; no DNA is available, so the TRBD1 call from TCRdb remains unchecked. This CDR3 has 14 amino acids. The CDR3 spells CASSFGTQRGGYTF.

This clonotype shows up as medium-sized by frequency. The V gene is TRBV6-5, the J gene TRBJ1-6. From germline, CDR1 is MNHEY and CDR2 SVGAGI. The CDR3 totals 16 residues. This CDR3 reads CASSEAEVAYNSPLHF.

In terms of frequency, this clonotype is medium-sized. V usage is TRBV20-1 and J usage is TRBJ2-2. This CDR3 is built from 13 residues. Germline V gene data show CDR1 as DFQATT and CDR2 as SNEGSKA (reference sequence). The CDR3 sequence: CSAREITAGELFF.

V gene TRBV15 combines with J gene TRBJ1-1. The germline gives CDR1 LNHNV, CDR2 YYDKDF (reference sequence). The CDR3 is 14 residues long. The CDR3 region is CATSRDRRGTEAFF. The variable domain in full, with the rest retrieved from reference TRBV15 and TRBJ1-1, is DAMVIQNPRYQVTQFGKPVTLSCSQTLNHNVMYWYQQKSSQAPKLLFHYYDKDFNNEADTPDNFQSRRPNTSFCFLDIRSPGLGDTAMYLCATSRDRRGTEAFFGQGTRLTVV.

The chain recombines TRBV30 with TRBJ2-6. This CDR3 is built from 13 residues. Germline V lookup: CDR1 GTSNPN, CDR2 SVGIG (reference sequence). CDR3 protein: CAWKISGANVLTF.

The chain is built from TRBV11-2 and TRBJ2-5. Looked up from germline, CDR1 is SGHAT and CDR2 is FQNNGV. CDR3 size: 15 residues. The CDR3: CASSDERGTQETQYF.

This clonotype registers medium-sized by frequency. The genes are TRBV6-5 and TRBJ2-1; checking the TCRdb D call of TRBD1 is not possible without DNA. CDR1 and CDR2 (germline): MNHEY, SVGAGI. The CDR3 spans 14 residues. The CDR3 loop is CASTPSGLRDEQFF.

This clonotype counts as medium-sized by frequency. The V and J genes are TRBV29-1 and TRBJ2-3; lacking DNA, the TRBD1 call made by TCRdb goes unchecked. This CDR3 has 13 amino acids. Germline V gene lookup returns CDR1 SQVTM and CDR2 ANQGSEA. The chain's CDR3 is CSVEEDRYDTQYF.

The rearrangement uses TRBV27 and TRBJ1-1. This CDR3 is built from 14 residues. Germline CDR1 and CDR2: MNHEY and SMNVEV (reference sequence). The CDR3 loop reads CASSLGGSNTEAFF.

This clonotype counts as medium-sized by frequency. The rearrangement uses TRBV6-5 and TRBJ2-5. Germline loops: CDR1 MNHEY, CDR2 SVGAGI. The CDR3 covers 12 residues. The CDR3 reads CASVGDQETQYF.